This TCR beta chain was sequenced during a study of T cell responses to AZD1222 COVID-19 vaccine. A note on this clone: Its antigen is undetermined.

Pooling covered second doses at about 4 or about 12 weeks. The study's findings and limits: Donors were largely white British and mainly female; clonal diversity was possibly underestimated.

V was shortened by 5 bases and J by 2 bases, with 10 bases between the two germline ends. The CDR3 runs to 15 residues. The germline gives CDR1 LNHDA, CDR2 SQIVND (reference sequence). The protocol was immunoSEQ multiplex PCR, while the TCRdb copy is restricted to in-frame clones and leaves out a portion. In the table there are some 42,000 clones, over 80% of which are singletons. This sequence was found in an adult who received the AZD1222 COVID-19 vaccine. Sample: peripheral blood, taken 28 days after the second AZD1222 dose. The chain carries TRBV19 and TRBJ1-6; TRBD1 is a possible D gene (5 bases). The CDR3 is CASSDRGAYNSPLHF. CDR3 bases: TGTGCCAGTAGTGACAGAGGAGCCTATAATTCACCCCTCCACTTT.